This T cell receptor (beta chain) was sequenced during a study of T cell repertoires in cytomegalovirus infection. Study context: Recently identified HLA-C-restricted CMV epitopes were among the peptides used. Public TCR beta signatures marked donors with CMV infection and the matching HLA.

Study findings and constraints: Adding up the frequency of public TCR beta families identified people who carried CMV plus the relevant HLA. Across the ex vivo response, the dominant clonotypes were HLA-C-restricted CMV-specific TCR beta clonotypes.

CDR1 and CDR2 (germline): SGHVS, FNYEAQ. This CDR3 has 15 amino acids. Losses at the gene ends were 2 bases for V and 4 bases for J; bases not matched to a gene: 4. This clonotype appeared a few times. Its antigen is still unknown. MiXCR, run by TCRdb on the reads, gives a single entry per CDR3 protein. The data contain some 350,000 distinct CDR3 sequences, about 28% of them singletons. This specimen was cultured PBMCs, taken from culture after CMV antigen stimulation. This TCR was sampled from a human donor in good health (CMV status not recorded). Some clones in this sample may be carry-over from other donors' samples. The gene calls are TRBV7-6 and TRBJ2-1; 8 bases are a match to TRBD1. The CDR3 DNA follows: TGTGCCAGCAGCTTAAGGGGACAGGCTTACAATGAGCAGTTCTTC. This gives the protein CASSLRGQAYNEQFF.